A single sample is the source of the 25 T cell receptor beta chains below, sequenced in a study of Graves' ophthalmopathy and Graves' hyperthyroidism. Scientists amplified the TCR beta CDR3 regions from RNA transcripts. First-round RT-PCR relied on HTBI primers, and a second-round multiplex PCR came next. One entry per CDR3 protein, called by TCRdb with MiXCR from the multiplex PCR reads. The sample has some 390,000 distinct CDR3 sequences; about 18% are singletons. The specimen sequenced was peripheral blood. The source of these receptors is a woman between 18 and 29 years old with Graves' ophthalmopathy.

This clonotype was recorded many times. J is TRBJ2-4 and V is TRBV5-1; the D call may be TRBD1 or TRBD2 (5 bases each). CDR3 length: 16 residues. The V gene's germline CDR1 is SGHRS and CDR2 YFSETQ. The V gene lost 0 bases and the J gene lost 2 bases, with 12 bases spanning the gap. The CDR3: CASSLVGDGTKNIQYF. The CDR3 coding sequence is TGCGCCAGCAGCTTGGTTGGGGACGGGACCAAAAACATTCAGTACTTC. Full variable domain (remainder filled in from reference TRBV5-1 and TRBJ2-4): KAGVTQTPRYLIKTRGQQVTLSCSPISGHRSVSWYQQTPGQGLQFLFEYFSETQRNKGNFPGRFSGRQFSNSRSEMNVSTLELGDSALYLCASSLVGDGTKNIQYFGAGTRLSVL.

Ten or more counts support this clonotype. The chain joins TRBV6-1 to TRBJ1-1, with no clear D. In germline, CDR1 is MNHNS, CDR2 SASEGT. The CDR3 has 8 residues. V was pared by 11 bases and J by 6 bases, with 4 bases between. For the CDR3, the DNA is TGTGCCCTTCCTGAAGCTTTCTTT. The encoded protein is CALPEAFF.

V usage is TRBV2 and J usage is TRBJ1-1; a possible D gene is TRBD1 (6 bases). Germline V gene data show CDR1 as SNHLY and CDR2 as FYNNEI. The V end was cut by 8 bases, the J end by 1 base, with 14 bases between. The CDR3 consists of 14 residues. CDR3 in DNA: TGTGCCAGCTACAGGGAGGAGGAGAACACTGAAGCTTTCTTT. Translation: CASYREEENTEAFF.

This chain uses TRBV2 with TRBJ2-7, with D possibly TRBD2 on 6 matching bases. Trimming shortened V by 10 bases and J by 1 base, and 26 bases separated the two germline ends. Looked up from germline, CDR1 is SNHLY and CDR2 is FYNNEI. CDR3 length: 17 residues. CDR3 coding DNA: TGTGCCATCCCTCAGAAGATGGGGGACTCGGCATCCTACGAGCAGTACTTC. Amino acids: CAIPQKMGDSASYEQYF. Together with reference TRBV2 and TRBJ2-7, the CDR3 gives the full variable domain: EPEVTQTPSHQVTQMGQEVILRCVPISNHLYFYWYRQILGQKVEFLVSFYNNEISEKSEIFDDQFSVERPDGSNFTLKIRSTKLEDSAMYFCAIPQKMGDSASYEQYFGPGTRLTVT.

This clonotype came up many times. The chain has TRBV12-3 or TRBV12-4 and TRBJ2-7, with 7 positions matching TRBD1. The CDR3 totals 16 residues. The ends lost 3 bases at V and 0 bases at J; junction bases unmatched: 8. As DNA, the CDR3 is TGTGCCAGCAGTTTCCCTCCGGGACAGAGCTCCTACGAGCAGTACTTC. It yields the protein CASSFPPGQSSYEQYF.

This clonotype was recorded at least ten times. This chain links TRBV12-3 or TRBV12-4 with TRBJ1-5; D is possibly TRBD1 (5 bases). CDR3 length: 15 residues. V lost 3 bases, J lost 0 bases, and 9 bases lay in between. This chain's CDR3 is CASSFSGRSNQPQHF. CDR3 DNA sequence: TGTGCCAGCAGTTTTTCAGGGCGTAGCAATCAGCCCCAGCATTTT.

This clonotype was counted many times. The chain carries TRBV6-2 or TRBV6-3 and TRBJ1-2; 7 bases agree with TRBD1. The CDR3 has 16 amino acids. CDR1 and CDR2 from the germline V gene are MNHEY and SVGEGT. The J segment lost 1 base and the V segment lost 7 bases, leaving 12 bases of the junction unmatched. The CDR3 reads CASNRQGLVDNYGYTF. The CDR3 DNA sequence: TGTGCCAGCAATCGACAGGGTTTGGTAGATAACTATGGCTACACCTTC.

This clonotype came up many times. The chain links TRBV30 to TRBJ1-1; TRBD1 might be the D (6 bases). This CDR3 is 11 amino acids long. The V gene's germline CDR1 is GTSNPN and CDR2 SVGIG (reference sequence). Trimming removed 1 base at V and 11 bases at J, with 11 bases between. CDR3 sequence (DNA): TGTGCCTGGAGTGCAGGGGCCGGGGCTTTCTTT. This translates into CAWSAGAGAFF.

In its sample, this clonotype was seen a few times. The chain links TRBV27 to TRBJ2-7, with 10 bases fitting TRBD1. The germline V gene encodes CDR1 MNHEY and CDR2 SMNVEV (reference sequence). V lost 6 bases, J lost 6 bases, and 8 bases stayed unmatched. The CDR3 runs to 14 residues. CDR3 loop: CASSGGTGVAEQYF. The CDR3 DNA follows: TGTGCCAGCAGCGGCGGGACAGGGGTTGCCGAGCAGTACTTC.

This clonotype was recorded many times. V is TRBV6-2 or TRBV6-3 and J is TRBJ2-5; 13 bases map to TRBD2. CDR1 is MNHEY and CDR2 is SVGEGT in the germline V gene. The V and J ends lost 0 bases and 4 bases, in that order; junction bases with no gene match: 2. The CDR3 covers 16 residues. The CDR3: CASSYSLAGGRETQYF. The CDR3 DNA is TGTGCCAGCAGTTACTCACTAGCGGGAGGGCGAGAGACCCAGTACTTC.

On this clonotype itself: Given a much more abundant clone one base away, this may be a read error. The chain combines TRBV11-2 with TRBJ2-7; 7 positions agree with TRBD2. Germline V lookup: CDR1 SGHAT, CDR2 FQNNGV. This CDR3 comprises 14 residues. CDR3 region: CARSLQRGSYEQYF. The CDR3 DNA follows: TGTGCCAGAAGCTTACAGCGGGGATCCTACGAGCAGTACTTC.

The chain joins TRBV20-1 to TRBJ2-5; unclear D gene. Germline CDR1 is DFQATT and CDR2 is SNEGSKA (reference sequence). The CDR3 is 17 residues long. V was cut by 6 bases and J by 0 bases, with 23 bases left in between. The CDR3 loop is CSAAHRRWQEYQETQYF. The CDR3 coding sequence is TGCAGTGCCGCCCATCGGCGATGGCAGGAGTACCAAGAGACCCAGTACTTC.

V and J are TRBV15 and TRBJ1-2; 7 nucleotides agree with TRBD1. The ends lost 4 bases at V and 7 bases at J; junction bases unmatched: 6. Germline lookup yields CDR1 LNHNV and CDR2 YYDKDF (reference sequence). The CDR3 is 13 amino acids. The CDR3: CATSMLTGSGYTF. CDR3 DNA sequence: TGTGCCACCAGCATGTTGACAGGGTCTGGCTACACCTTC.

V and J are TRBV6-2 or TRBV6-3 and TRBJ2-5, with TRBD2 as a possible D gene (5 bases). This CDR3 spans 14 amino acids. Germline V gives CDR1 MNHEY, CDR2 SVGEGT. Trimming cost V 10 bases and J 2 bases, with 17 bases left between them. CDR3 sequence reads: CATTEGSVQETQYF. CDR3 bases: TGTGCCACCACCGAGGGTTCAGTGCAAGAGACCCAGTACTTC.

The sample holds many counts of this clonotype. The chain combines TRBV28 with TRBJ2-6, with a possible D match to TRBD2 (6 bases). V was cut by 4 bases and J by 4 bases, with 14 bases left in between. Germline-derived CDR1 and CDR2 are MDHEN and SYDVKM. CDR3 length equals 16 residues. CDR3 sequence: CASSSPAAGGANVLTF. CDR3 DNA: TGTGCCAGCAGTTCCCCTGCGGCGGGGGGGGCCAACGTCCTGACTTTC.

This clonotype was observed at least ten times. Germline is not matched at one junction end, which may reflect a read error. V usage is TRBV7-2 and J usage is TRBJ2-5; D gene uncertain. The CDR3 sequence is 14 residues long. Looked up from germline, CDR1 is SGHTA and CDR2 is FQGNSA. As DNA, the CDR3 is TGTGCCAGCAGCCCCATTATCGACCAGGAGACCCAGTACTTC. This codes for CASSPIIDQETQYF.

This clonotype appeared many times. This sequence joins TRBV27 and TRBJ2-7, with D possibly being TRBD1 (5 bases). V lost 1 base, J lost 1 base, and 14 bases lay in between. CDR1 is MNHEY, CDR2 SMNVEV, per germline (reference sequence). The CDR3 spans 16 residues. The CDR3 reads CASSLFPLQGSYEQYF. For the CDR3, the DNA is TGTGCCAGCAGTTTATTCCCGCTCCAGGGATCCTACGAGCAGTACTTC.

This clonotype was picked up many times. This chain links TRBV29-1 with TRBJ2-2; 7 positions agree with TRBD1. CDR3 length: 13 amino acids. The V gene end was trimmed by 7 bases and the J gene end by 4 bases; junction bases not matched to a gene: 6. Germline V gives CDR1 SQVTM, CDR2 ANQGSEA. In DNA, the CDR3 is TGCAGCGGCAGACAGGGTTTCACCGGGGAGCTGTTTTTT. The encoded protein is CSGRQGFTGELFF.

This clonotype was found many times. The rearrangement links TRBV28 to TRBJ1-3; TRBD1 might be the D (6 bases). This CDR3 contains 15 residues. V was cut by 5 bases and J by 5 bases, with 16 bases left in between. CDR1 is MDHEN, CDR2 SYDVKM, per germline. CDR3 residues: CASSPGGRGRNTIYF. DNA for the CDR3: TGTGCCAGCAGTCCTGGGGGCAGGGGTAGAAACACCATATATTTT.

This clonotype has at least ten counts. The chain has TRBV20-1 and TRBJ1-5; D ambiguous. The CDR3 is 13 residues long. Trimming removed 2 bases at V and 1 base at J, with 6 bases between. Germline V gene data show CDR1 as DFQATT and CDR2 as SNEGSKA (reference sequence). This CDR3 reads CSARRQSNQPQHF. CDR3 DNA: TGCAGTGCTAGACGTCAGAGCAATCAGCCCCAGCATTTT.

This clonotype was recorded at least ten times. The J gene is TRBJ2-7, the V gene TRBV5-1; weak D call: TRBD1 (5 bases). The CDR3 runs 15 residues. V lost 1 base and J 4 bases, leaving 15 bases between the germline ends. Germline V CDR1 and CDR2: SGHRS, YFSETQ. The chain's CDR3 is CASSLQWGSTYEQYF. The CDR3 DNA reads TGCGCCAGCAGCTTGCAGTGGGGCTCTACTTACGAGCAGTACTTC.

At least ten counts were recorded for this clonotype. The V call is TRBV6-1, the J call TRBJ2-7, with D perhaps matching TRBD2 (7 bases). This CDR3 is 16 amino acids long. Trimming pared 7 bases from V and 2 bases from J, leaving 21 bases between. CDR1 and CDR2 (germline): MNHNS, SASEGT. The CDR3 sequence is CASNEKSGGKAYEQYF. The CDR3 DNA is TGTGCCAGCAACGAAAAGTCGGGGGGCAAGGCCTACGAGCAGTACTTC.

At least ten counts were recorded for this clonotype. The chain recombines TRBV28 with TRBJ2-7; 13 bases align to TRBD2. The germline V gene encodes CDR1 MDHEN and CDR2 SYDVKM. This CDR3 region has 15 residues. The trim removed 5 bases at V and 3 bases at J, leaving 4 bases unmatched. This CDR3 is CASSAGTSGDYEQYF. CDR3 coding DNA: TGTGCCAGCAGTGCCGGGACTAGCGGGGACTACGAGCAGTACTTC. The variable domain in full, completed from reference TRBV28 and TRBJ2-7, reads DVKVTQSSRYLVKRTGEKVFLECVQDMDHENMFWYRQDPGLGLRLIYFSYDVKMKEKGDIPEGYSVSREKKERFSLILESASTNQTSMYLCASSAGTSGDYEQYFGPGTRLTVT.

This clonotype has at least ten counts. This chain connects TRBV19 to TRBJ2-2; 8 bases are shared with TRBD1. V shed 1 base, J shed 6 bases, and the junction held 7 bases outside the gene matches. The V gene's germline CDR1 is LNHDA and CDR2 SQIVND (reference sequence). The CDR3 runs to 16 residues. For the CDR3, the DNA is TGTGCCAGTAGTATAGTTCGTGGACAGGGCGCCGGGGAGCTGTTTTTT. Protein product: CASSIVRGQGAGELFF. Combining the CDR3 with reference TRBV19 and TRBJ2-2 gives the whole variable domain DGGITQSPKYLFRKEGQNVTLSCEQNLNHDAMYWYRQDPGQGLRLIYYSQIVNDFQKGDIAEGYSVSREKKESFPLTVTSAQKNPTAFYLCASSIVRGQGAGELFFGEGSRLTVL.

The chain combines TRBV7-2 with TRBJ2-7; D might be TRBD1 (5 bases). CDR1 SGHTA and CDR2 FQGNSA come from the germline V gene. This CDR3 is built from 14 residues. Between the trimmed V and J ends, which lost 1 base and 6 bases, there was a span of 13 bases. The CDR3 loop is CASSLDYGAPEQYF. For the CDR3, the DNA is TGTGCCAGCAGCTTAGATTATGGGGCTCCCGAGCAGTACTTC.